A single T cell receptor (beta chain) is shown here with its context. The sample originates from a study of response to subunit inactivated influenza vaccine. TCRdb used MiXCR to reprocess the RT-PCR reads, holding one entry per CDR3 protein. The table lists 650,000 to 800,000 distinct CDR3 sequences, more than 11% of them singletons, with around 7.3% in the top ten. This CDR3 spans 14 amino acids. V was shortened by 1 base and J by 3 bases, with 10 bases between the two germline ends. The germline V gene has CDR1 SGHTA and CDR2 FQGNSA. The sequencing here drew on PBMCs from blood, taken around two weeks before vaccination. The sequence came from a man aged 50 or older who received an inactivated influenza vaccine. This rearrangement joins TRBV7-2 to TRBJ2-7; D call uncertain. CDR3 in DNA: TGTGCCAGCAGCTTAGTGCCTTCAGACTACGAGCAGTACTTC. This gives the protein CASSLVPSDYEQYF.